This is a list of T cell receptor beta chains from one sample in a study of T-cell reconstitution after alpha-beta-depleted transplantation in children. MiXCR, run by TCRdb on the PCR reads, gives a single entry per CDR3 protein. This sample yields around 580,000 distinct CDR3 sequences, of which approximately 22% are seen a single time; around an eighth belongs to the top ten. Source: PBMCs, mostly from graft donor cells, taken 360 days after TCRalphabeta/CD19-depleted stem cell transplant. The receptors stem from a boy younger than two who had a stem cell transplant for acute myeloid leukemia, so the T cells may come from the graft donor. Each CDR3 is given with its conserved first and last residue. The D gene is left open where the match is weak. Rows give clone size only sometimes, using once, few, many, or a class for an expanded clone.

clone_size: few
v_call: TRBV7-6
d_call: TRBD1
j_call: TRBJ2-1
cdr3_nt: TGTGCCAGCAGCCGGGGACAGGGCGGGGACAATGAGCAGTTCTTC
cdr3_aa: CASSRGQGGDNEQFF

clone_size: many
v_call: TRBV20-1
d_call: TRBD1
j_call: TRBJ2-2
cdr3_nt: TGCAGTGCTAGACCAAACAGGGGGCCGAACACCGGGGAGCTGTTTTTT
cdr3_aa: CSARPNRGPNTGELFF

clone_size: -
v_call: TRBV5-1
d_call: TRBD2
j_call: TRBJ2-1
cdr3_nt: TGCGCCAGCAGCCAGACTAGCGGGGTAAATGAGCAGTTCTTC
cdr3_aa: CASSQTSGVNEQFF

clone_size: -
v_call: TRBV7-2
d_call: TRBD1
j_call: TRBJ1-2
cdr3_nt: TGTGCCAGCAGCTTGCAGGGGGCCCCCCGTGGCTACACCTTC
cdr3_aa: CASSLQGAPRGYTF

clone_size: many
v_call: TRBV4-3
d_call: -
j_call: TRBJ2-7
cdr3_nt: TGCGCCAGCAGCCAAGATGACGACGGAGACTACGAGCAGTACTTC
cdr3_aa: CASSQDDDGDYEQYF

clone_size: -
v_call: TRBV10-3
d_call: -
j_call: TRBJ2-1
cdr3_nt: TGTGCCATCAGTGAGTCGAGGGGGGACAATGAGCAGTTCTTC
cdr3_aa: CAISESRGDNEQFF

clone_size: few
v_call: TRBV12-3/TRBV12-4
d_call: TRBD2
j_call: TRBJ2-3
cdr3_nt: TGTGCCAGCAGGCCTAGCGGGGTATCTTTTAGCACAGATACGCAGTATTTT
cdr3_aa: CASRPSGVSFSTDTQYF

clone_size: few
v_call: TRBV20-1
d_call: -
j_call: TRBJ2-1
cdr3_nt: -
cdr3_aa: CSAGAIVAGGSVLFF

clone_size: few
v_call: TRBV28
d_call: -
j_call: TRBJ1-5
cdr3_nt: TGTGCCAGCAGTCTTTCCTCCAGAGACAATCAGCCCCAGCATTTT
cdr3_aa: CASSLSSRDNQPQHF

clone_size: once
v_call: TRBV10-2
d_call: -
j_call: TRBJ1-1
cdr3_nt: TGCGCCAGCAGTGAGGCGAACACTGAAGCTTTCTTT
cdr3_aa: CASSEANTEAFF

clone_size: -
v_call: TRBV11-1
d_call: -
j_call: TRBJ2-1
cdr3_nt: TGTGCCAGCAGCTTAGGTGGTAGCGGTGCCTCCTACAATGAGCAGTTCTTC
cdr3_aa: CASSLGGSGASYNEQFF

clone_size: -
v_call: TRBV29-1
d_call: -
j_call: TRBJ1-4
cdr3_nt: TGCAGCGTTGGTAGAAGGGCGAATGAAAAACTGTTTTTT
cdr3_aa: CSVGRRANEKLFF

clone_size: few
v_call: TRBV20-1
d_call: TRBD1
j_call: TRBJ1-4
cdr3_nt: TGCAGTGCTAGGGTGACAGGGCGGGAAAAACTGTTTTTT
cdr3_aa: CSARVTGREKLFF

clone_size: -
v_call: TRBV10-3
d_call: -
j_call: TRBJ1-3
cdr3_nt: TGTGCCATCAGTGAGGTCTCACCCGTCACCATATATTTT
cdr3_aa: CAISEVSPVTIYF

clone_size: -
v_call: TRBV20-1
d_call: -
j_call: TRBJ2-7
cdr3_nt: TGCAGTGCCAGGGAGTCGGGCGAGCAGTACTTC
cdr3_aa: CSARESGEQYF

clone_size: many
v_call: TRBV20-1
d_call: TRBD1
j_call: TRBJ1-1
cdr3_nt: TGCAGTGCTAGAGATGAGACAGGGGACCGGACTGAAGCTTTCTTT
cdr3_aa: CSARDETGDRTEAFF

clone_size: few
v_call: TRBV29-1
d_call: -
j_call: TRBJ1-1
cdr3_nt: TGCAGCGTTGTGTCTCACAGAGTGAACACTGAAGCTTTCTTT
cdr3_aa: CSVVSHRVNTEAFF

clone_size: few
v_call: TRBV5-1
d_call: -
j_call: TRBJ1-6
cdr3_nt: TGCGCCAGCAGCTTGGACCCAGGGGATTCACCCCTCCACTTT
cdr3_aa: CASSLDPGDSPLHF

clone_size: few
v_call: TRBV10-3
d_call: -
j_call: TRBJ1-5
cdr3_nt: TGTGCCATCAGTGAATTACGACTGGGGAGCAATCAGCCCCAGCATTTT
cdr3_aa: CAISELRLGSNQPQHF

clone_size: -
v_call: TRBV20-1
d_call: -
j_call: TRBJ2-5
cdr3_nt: TGCAGTGCTAGTCCCAGGGTCGGAACCGTAGAGACCCAGTACTTC
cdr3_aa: CSASPRVGTVETQYF

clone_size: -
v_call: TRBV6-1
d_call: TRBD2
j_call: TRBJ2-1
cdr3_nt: TGTGCCAGCAGTCTCTCCACCCTACTAGCGGGGGGGTTCGGGGAGCAGTTCTTC
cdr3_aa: CASSLSTLLAGGFGEQFF

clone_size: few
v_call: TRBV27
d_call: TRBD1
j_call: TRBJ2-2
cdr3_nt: TGTGCCAGCAGTTTCTCCGGGACAGGGGACACCGGGGAGCTGTTTTTT
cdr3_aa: CASSFSGTGDTGELFF

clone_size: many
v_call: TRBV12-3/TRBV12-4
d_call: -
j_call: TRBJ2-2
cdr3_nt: TGTGCCAGCAGTCTCCTGGCGGACATCACGACCGGGGAGCTGTTTTTT
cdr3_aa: CASSLLADITTGELFF

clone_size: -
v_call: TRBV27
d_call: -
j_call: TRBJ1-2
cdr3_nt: TGTGCCAGCAGTCCCAGTGGCGGGGTTGGCTATGGCTACACCTTC
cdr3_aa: CASSPSGGVGYGYTF

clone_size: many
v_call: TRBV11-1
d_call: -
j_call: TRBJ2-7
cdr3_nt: TGTGCCAGCAGCTTTGCAGGGGTCTACGAGCAGTACTTC
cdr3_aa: CASSFAGVYEQYF

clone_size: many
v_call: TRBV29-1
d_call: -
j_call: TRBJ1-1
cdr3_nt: TGCAGCGTGCCGGGGGCCCTTAACACTGAAGCTTTCTTT
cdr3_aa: CSVPGALNTEAFF

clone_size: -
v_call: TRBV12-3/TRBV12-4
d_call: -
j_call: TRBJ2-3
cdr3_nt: TGTGCCAGCAGACTAGGGCTTTCAGATACGCAGTATTTT
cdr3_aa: CASRLGLSDTQYF

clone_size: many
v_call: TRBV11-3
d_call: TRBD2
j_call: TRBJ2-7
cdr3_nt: TGTGCCAGCAGCCTCAGCGGGGCAGGCGAGCAGTACTTC
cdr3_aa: CASSLSGAGEQYF

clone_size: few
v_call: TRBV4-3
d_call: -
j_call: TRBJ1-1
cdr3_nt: TGCGCCAGCAGCCAAGACACCCTCAGGGTGGGCACTGAAGCTTTCTTT
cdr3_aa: CASSQDTLRVGTEAFF

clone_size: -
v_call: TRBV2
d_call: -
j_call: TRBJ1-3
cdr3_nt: TGTGCCAGCAGTGGACCGGGAGGCTCTGGAAACACCATATATTTT
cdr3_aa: CASSGPGGSGNTIYF

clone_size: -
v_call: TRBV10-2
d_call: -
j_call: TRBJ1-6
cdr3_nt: TGCGCCAGCAGGAGTGGGGGGGGAGGATCACCCCTCCACTTT
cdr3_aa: CASRSGGGGSPLHF

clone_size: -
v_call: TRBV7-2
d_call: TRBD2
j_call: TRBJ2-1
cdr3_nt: TGTGCCAGCAGCTTAGCTTTGGCTAGCGGCCGTGAGCAGTTCTTC
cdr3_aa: CASSLALASGREQFF

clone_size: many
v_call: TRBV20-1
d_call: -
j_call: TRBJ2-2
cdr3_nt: TGCAGTGCCAACACAGGGTACACCGGGGAGCTGTTTTTT
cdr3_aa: CSANTGYTGELFF

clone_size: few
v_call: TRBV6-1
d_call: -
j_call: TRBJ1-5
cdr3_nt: TGTGCCAGCAGCCGTTTCAGGGCGGAGAGTCAGCCCCAGCATTTT
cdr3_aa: CASSRFRAESQPQHF

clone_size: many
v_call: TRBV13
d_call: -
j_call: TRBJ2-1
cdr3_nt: TGTGCCAGCAGCTTTGAGGGTTACAGCTCCTACAATGAGCAGTTCTTC
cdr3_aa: CASSFEGYSSYNEQFF

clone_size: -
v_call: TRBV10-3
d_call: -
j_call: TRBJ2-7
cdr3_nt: TGTGCCATCAGTGACTCCACCTCCTACGAGCAGTACTTC
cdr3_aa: CAISDSTSYEQYF

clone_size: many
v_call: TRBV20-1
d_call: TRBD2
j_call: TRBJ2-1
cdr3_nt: TGCAGTGCTAGCGGGGGGTTTCATGAGCAGTTCTTC
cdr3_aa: CSASGGFHEQFF

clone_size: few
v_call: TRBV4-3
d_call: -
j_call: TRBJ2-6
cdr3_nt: TGCGCCAGCAGCCAAGAGGCACTTGTTTGGGCCTCTGGGGCCAACGTCCTGACTTTC
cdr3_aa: CASSQEALVWASGANVLTF

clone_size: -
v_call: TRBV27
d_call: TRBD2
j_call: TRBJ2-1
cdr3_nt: TGTGCCAGCAGTTTATGGGCGGGGGGTAGCTCCTACAATGAGCAGTTCTTC
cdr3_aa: CASSLWAGGSSYNEQFF

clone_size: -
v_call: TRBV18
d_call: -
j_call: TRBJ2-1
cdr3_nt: TGTGCCAGCTCACCGAGCTCAGATACTACCTCCTACAATGAGCAGTTCTTC
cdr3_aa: CASSPSSDTTSYNEQFF

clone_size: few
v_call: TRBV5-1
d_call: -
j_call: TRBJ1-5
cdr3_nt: TGCGCCAGCAGCTTGGCACCCCCTACAGGTATCAATCAGCCCCAGCATTTT
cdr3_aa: CASSLAPPTGINQPQHF

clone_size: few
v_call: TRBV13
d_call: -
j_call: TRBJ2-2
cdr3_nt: TGTGCCAGCAGCTTAGGTGGAAGGGGCAGGCCCTACGGGGAGCTGTTTTTT
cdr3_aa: CASSLGGRGRPYGELFF

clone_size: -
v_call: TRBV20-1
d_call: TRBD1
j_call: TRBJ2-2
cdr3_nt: TGCAGTACCCGGAAGGGGACAGGGGTTATCGGGGAGCTGTTTTTT
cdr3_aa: CSTRKGTGVIGELFF

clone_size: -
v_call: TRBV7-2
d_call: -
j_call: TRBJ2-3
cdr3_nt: TGTGCCAGCAGCTTACATCAGGTCGCAGATACGCAGTATTTT
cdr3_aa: CASSLHQVADTQYF

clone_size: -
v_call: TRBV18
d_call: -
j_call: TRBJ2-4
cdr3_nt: TGTGCCAGCTCACCTTCTGGGGAAAACATTCAGTACTTC
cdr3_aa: CASSPSGENIQYF

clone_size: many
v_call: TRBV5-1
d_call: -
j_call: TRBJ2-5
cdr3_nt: TGCGCCAGCAGCTTGGGGGCGCGGTACCAAGAGACCCAGTACTTC
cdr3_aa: CASSLGARYQETQYF

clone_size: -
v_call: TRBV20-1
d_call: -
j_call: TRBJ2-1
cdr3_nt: TGCAGTGCTACCCTAGCGCGGGAGCAGTTCTTC
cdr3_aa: CSATLAREQFF

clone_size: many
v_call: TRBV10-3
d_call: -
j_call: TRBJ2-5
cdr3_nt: TGTGCCATCAGTGAGTCGCCTCCAGTTAATTTGGGAGAGACCCAGTACTTC
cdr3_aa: CAISESPPVNLGETQYF

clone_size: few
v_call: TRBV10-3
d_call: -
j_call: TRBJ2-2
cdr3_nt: TGTGCCATCAGAAAGGCCGGGGAGCTGTTTTTT
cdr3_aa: CAIRKAGELFF

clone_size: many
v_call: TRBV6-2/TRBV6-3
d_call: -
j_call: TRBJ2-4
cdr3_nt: TGTGCCAGCGCCGTGGTCGTAGCGGACCACAAAAACATTCAGTACTTC
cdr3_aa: CASAVVVADHKNIQYF

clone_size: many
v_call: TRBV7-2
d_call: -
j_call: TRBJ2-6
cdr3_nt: TGTGCCAGCCACCGGGACCTACGGGCCAACGTCCTGACTTTC
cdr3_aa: CASHRDLRANVLTF

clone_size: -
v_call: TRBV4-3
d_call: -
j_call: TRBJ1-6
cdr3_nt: TGCGCCAGCAGCCTGACAGAGAATTCACCCCTCCACTTT
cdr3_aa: CASSLTENSPLHF

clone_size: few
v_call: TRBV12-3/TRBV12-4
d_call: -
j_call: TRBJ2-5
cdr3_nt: TGTGCCAGCAGCTCGCCGGGGATAGTGCAAGAGACCCAGTACTTC
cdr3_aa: CASSSPGIVQETQYF

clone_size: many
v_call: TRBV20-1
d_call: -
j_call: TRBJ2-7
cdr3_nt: TGCAGTGCTAGAGATGAGACTCCGCCGTTCTACGAGCAGTACTTC
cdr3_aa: CSARDETPPFYEQYF

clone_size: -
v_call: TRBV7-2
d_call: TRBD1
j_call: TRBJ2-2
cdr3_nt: TGTGCCAGCAGCATAGGGAGACAGGGAAGAACCGGGGAGCTGTTTTTT
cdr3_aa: CASSIGRQGRTGELFF

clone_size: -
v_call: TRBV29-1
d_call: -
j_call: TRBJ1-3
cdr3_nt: TGCAGCGTTGTAGGGCTCGGAAACACCATATATTTT
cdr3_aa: CSVVGLGNTIYF

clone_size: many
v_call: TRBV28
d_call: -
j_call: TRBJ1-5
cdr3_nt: TGTGCCAGCACAGGGGGCAATCAGCCCCAGCATTTT
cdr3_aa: CASTGGNQPQHF

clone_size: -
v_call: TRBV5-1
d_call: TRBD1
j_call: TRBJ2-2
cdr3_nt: TGCGCCAGCAGCTTGAACTCCGGGACAGGGGCTAACACCGGGGAGCTGTTTTTT
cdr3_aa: CASSLNSGTGANTGELFF